Shown below are 20 T cell receptor beta chains from a single sample sequenced in a study of identical twins. Using its own MiXCR run on the 5' RACE reads, TCRdb lists one record per CDR3 protein. The sample has approximately 150,000 distinct CDR3 sequences, 3% to 4.5% seen once; the top ten hold 8% to 8.5%. Sequenced sample: memory T cells sorted from blood. These receptors all come from a man between 18 and 35 years old in good health.

This clonotype was found many times. J is TRBJ2-1 and V is TRBV10-2; a weak D match, TRBD2 (6 bases). The CDR3 runs to 14 residues. V was clipped by 8 bases and J by 8 bases, with 19 bases between them. CDR1 and CDR2 (germline): WSHSY, SAAADI. CDR3 amino acids: CASEVADRLDEQFF. In DNA form, the CDR3 reads TGCGCCAGCGAAGTAGCGGATCGGTTAGATGAGCAGTTCTTC.

This clonotype was counted many times. The rearrangement joins TRBV7-8 to TRBJ2-6; no clear D gene. V was pared by 1 base and J by 3 bases, with 10 bases between. CDR3 length: 16 residues. Germline V gives CDR1 SGHVS, CDR2 FQNEAQ. The CDR3 here is CASSLVTLFGANVLTF. CDR3 nucleotides: TGTGCCAGCAGCTTAGTAACCTTATTTGGGGCCAACGTCCTGACTTTC.

Comments on this clonotype: A much larger clone lies one base from this, so it may be a read error. The rearrangement links TRBV28 to TRBJ1-1; D is unclear. V lost 4 bases and J lost 10, with 10 bases in between. CDR1 is MDHEN and CDR2 is SYDVKM in the germline V gene. The CDR3 is made up of 11 amino acids. The CDR3, as DNA: TGTGCCAGCAGTTCCTGTTTAGGAGCTTTCTTT. This gives the protein CASSSCLGAFF.

There are many counts of this clonotype. The CDR3 reads CASSLDILPNTEAFF. Here the CDR3 DNA reads TGTGCCAGCAGCTTGGATATTCTTCCGAACACTGAAGCTTTCTTT. The chain carries TRBV5-6 and TRBJ1-1; unclear D gene. V lost 0 bases to trimming and J lost 1 base, with 10 bases between them. CDR1 and CDR2 (germline): SGHDT, YYEEEE. This CDR3 has 15 residues.

This clonotype appeared many times. The chain recombines TRBV5-4 with TRBJ2-1; 8 positions agree with TRBD1. The CDR3 totals 14 residues. Looked up from germline, CDR1 is SGHNT and CDR2 is YYREEE (reference sequence). After removal of 1 base from V and 6 bases from J, the junction contained 3 bases not matched to a gene. CDR3 protein: CASSLRRGLNEQFF. CDR3 DNA sequence: TGTGCCAGCAGCTTGCGCAGGGGGCTCAATGAGCAGTTCTTC.

Many counts were recorded for this clonotype. The chain carries TRBV29-1 and TRBJ1-1; 11 nucleotides align to TRBD1. J was trimmed by 4 bases and V by 7 bases; bases with no gene match: 20. From germline, CDR1 is SQVTM and CDR2 ANQGSEA. The CDR3 has 18 residues. The CDR3 here is CSALGRSGQGARSTEAFF. Here the CDR3 DNA reads TGCAGCGCCCTGGGGAGGAGCGGACAGGGGGCAAGGAGCACTGAAGCTTTCTTT.

In this sample, this clonotype turned up a few times. The rearrangement joins TRBV29-1 to TRBJ2-1, with D possibly matching TRBD1 (6 bases). V was clipped by 7 bases and J by 0 bases, with 25 bases between them. The germline CDR1 and CDR2 sequences are SQVTM and ANQGSEA. CDR3 length equals 18 residues. The CDR3 sequence: CSAPTGSVGLGSYNEQFF. The CDR3 bases are TGCAGCGCCCCGACAGGTTCCGTGGGTTTGGGCTCCTACAATGAGCAGTTCTTC.

This clonotype was counted many times. The chain recombines TRBV5-1 with TRBJ2-3; unclear D gene. Germline values: CDR1 SGHRS, CDR2 YFSETQ. This CDR3 region has 14 residues. V lost 4 bases and J lost 5, with 14 bases in between. The CDR3 is CASSVKTWLDTQYF. The CDR3 nucleotides read TGCGCCAGCAGCGTGAAGACTTGGCTAGATACGCAGTATTTT.

This clonotype was seen repeatedly, ten times or more. The chain joins TRBV28 to TRBJ2-7, with D maybe TRBD1 (6 bases). CDR3 length: 14 amino acids. Trimming cost V 2 bases and J 4 bases, with 12 bases left between them. Germline V gives CDR1 MDHEN, CDR2 SYDVKM. The CDR3 DNA sequence: TGTGCCAGCAGTTTAATTGGGGACAATTACGAGCAGTACTTC. Translating gives CASSLIGDNYEQYF.

The sample holds many counts of this clonotype. V and J are TRBV5-5 and TRBJ2-2, with 12 bases matching TRBD1. The CDR3 has 16 amino acids. Germline V lookup: CDR1 SGHKS, CDR2 YYEKEE (reference sequence). V shed 4 bases and J 5 bases; nucleotides not matched to a gene: 6. For the CDR3, the DNA is TGTGCCAGCAGCGAGCCGGGACAGGGGGCAACCGGGGAGCTGTTTTTT. This encodes CASSEPGQGATGELFF. Supplemented by reference TRBV5-5 and TRBJ2-2, the full variable domain reads DAGVTQSPTHLIKTRGQQVTLRCSPISGHKSVSWYQQVLGQGPQFIFQYYEKEERGRGNFPDRFSARQFPNYSSELNVNALLLGDSALYLCASSEPGQGATGELFFGEGSRLTVL.

This clonotype was counted at least ten times. The chain links TRBV11-2 to TRBJ2-3; tentative D call: TRBD1 (6 bases). V was pared by 4 bases and J by 0 bases, with 11 bases between. Germline values: CDR1 SGHAT, CDR2 FQNNGV. The CDR3 is made up of 15 amino acids. CDR3 in amino acids: CASSSTGHSTDTQYF. Written as DNA, the CDR3 is TGTGCCAGCAGCTCTACGGGACATAGCACAGATACGCAGTATTTT.

This clonotype was found many times. The J gene is TRBJ2-7, the V gene TRBV7-6; no definite D call. Trimming removed 10 bases from V and 5 bases from J, with 21 bases in between. Germline V lookup: CDR1 SGHVS, CDR2 FNYEAQ. The CDR3 is 14 residues long. In DNA form, the CDR3 reads TGTGCCACGGGTGGTAAGCCCAAAGGCAACGAGCAGTACGTC. It codes for CATGGKPKGNEQYV.

Ten or more counts support this clonotype. This rearrangement joins TRBV27 to TRBJ2-1; 9 positions agree with TRBD1. V lost 2 bases to trimming and J lost 13 bases; unmatched junction nucleotides: 3. The CDR3 loop spans 12 amino acids. Per the germline V gene, CDR1 is MNHEY and CDR2 is SMNVEV (reference sequence). CDR3 in amino acids: CASSLGTGLQFF. The CDR3 region has the DNA TGTGCCAGCAGTTTAGGGACAGGGCTACAGTTCTTC.

This clonotype was observed many times. CDR3 loop: CASSLDNSGGREQYF. The CDR3 DNA is TGTGCCAGCAGCTTAGATAACTCGGGAGGGCGCGAGCAGTACTTC. The chain combines TRBV7-2 with TRBJ2-7; 8 bases agree with TRBD2. V gave up 1 base and J gave up 6 bases; unmatched junction bases: 8. The germline V gene encodes CDR1 SGHTA and CDR2 FQGNSA. The CDR3 contains 15 residues.

This clonotype came up many times. The rearrangement joins TRBV3-1 to TRBJ2-3; D perhaps matches TRBD1 (5 bases). Trimming removed 4 bases from V and 0 bases from J, with 8 bases in between. Germline CDR1 and CDR2: LGHDT and YNNKEL (reference sequence). The CDR3 contains 14 residues. The CDR3 coding sequence is TGTGCCAGCAGCCGGCAGGGTAGCACAGATACGCAGTATTTT. Protein: CASSRQGSTDTQYF.

In this sample, this clonotype turned up many times. The V call is TRBV3-1, the J call TRBJ1-1, with 7 bases lining up with TRBD1. Germline lookup yields CDR1 LGHDT and CDR2 YNNKEL (reference sequence). The CDR3 is made up of 15 amino acids. V dropped 4 bases and J dropped 0; count of bases not matched to a gene: 5. This chain's CDR3 is CASSPRQGMNTEAFF. CDR3 coding DNA: TGTGCCAGCAGCCCCCGACAGGGAATGAACACTGAAGCTTTCTTT. Combining the CDR3 with reference TRBV3-1 and TRBJ1-1 gives the whole variable domain DTAVSQTPKYLVTQMGNDKSIKCEQNLGHDTMYWYKQDSKKFLKIMFSYNNKELIINETVPNRFSPKSPDKAHLNLHINSLELGDSAVYFCASSPRQGMNTEAFFGQGTRLTVV.

The genes are TRBV6-2 or TRBV6-3 and TRBJ1-1; D is unresolved. Germline CDR1 MNHEY, CDR2 SVGEGT. The germline V and J ends were trimmed by 6 bases and 5 bases, with 19 bases remaining between them. The CDR3 is made up of 15 amino acids. The CDR3 reads CASSPLGTSGTEAFF. CDR3 nucleotide sequence: TGTGCCAGCAGCCCGCTGGGAACATCGGGTACTGAAGCTTTCTTT.

The sample holds many counts of this clonotype. The chain combines TRBV12-3 or TRBV12-4 with TRBJ1-2; 8 bases fit TRBD1. The trim removed 6 bases at V and 2 bases at J, leaving 5 bases unmatched. The CDR3 covers 14 residues. This CDR3 reads CASSHRQGNYGYTF. In DNA, the CDR3 is TGTGCCAGCAGCCATCGACAGGGGAACTATGGCTACACCTTC.

The CDR3 region has the DNA TGTGCCAGCAGTGGGACAGGCAAAAACATTCAGTACTTC. It specifies CASSGTGKNIQYF. The rearrangement uses TRBV6-2 or TRBV6-3 and TRBJ2-4; TRBD1 agrees at 8 bases. Germline V gives CDR1 MNHEY, CDR2 SVGEGT. V lost 5 bases and J lost 3; bases outside the gene matches: 0. The CDR3 is made up of 13 amino acids.

The sample holds many counts of this clonotype. The chain couples TRBV6-2 or TRBV6-3 to TRBJ2-7, with 7 bases identical to TRBD2. This CDR3 is 14 amino acids long. Losses at the gene ends were 6 bases for V and 2 bases for J; bases not matched to a gene: 7. The germline V gene has CDR1 MNHEY and CDR2 SVGEGT. In DNA form, the CDR3 reads TGTGCCAGCAGCGAGCAAGCGGGGCCCTACGAGCAGTACTTC. This gives the protein CASSEQAGPYEQYF.